Detailed here is one T cell receptor (beta chain). The specificity of this receptor is unknown. It has no much larger one-base neighbor in the sample; base qualities were not kept. The Quick-DNA Microprep Kit was used to extract genomic DNA from the sorted cells. Amplification of TCRbeta DNA was done with the immunoSEQ hsTCRbeta kit, following the protocol from the manufacturer. TCRbeta libraries were sequenced on an Illumina MiSeq instrument. The study's own analysis went as follows. Once out-of-frame sequences had been removed, fewer than 2.5 million distinct TCRbeta sequences were left, which works out to an average of approximately 61,000 per individual. Each individual was scored by the count of fewer than 200 previously reported CMV-associated TCRbeta sequences and the total productive distinct TCRbeta count. A beta-binomial model was reimplemented in Python, and scikit-learn random forests with default parameters were trained on data from the US cohort. On the Belgian cohort, classifier performance was reported as the median AUC, along with percentile confidence intervals, across 10,000 bootstrap iterations. The clones in this table, taken by TCRdb from immuneACCESS, are in-frame only. Not every clone is retained; where verified, under half of the shortfall comes from an unresolved V gene, and the cause of the rest is unknown. That table gives V, J and clone size, and the DNA gave D and trimming. The sample table shows some 29,000 clones, and about three quarters are seen once. Jointly, the top ten make up around 0.63% of the sample.

The data are from a study of memory CD4+ T cells and cytomegalovirus serostatus (dated by TCRdb to between 2018 and 2021). For context, the study as a whole: The 33 healthy Belgian adults in the cohort included 9 who were CMV seropositive and 24 who were CMV seronegative. To replicate a published TCR-based CMV serostatus classifier, the researchers sequenced the CD4+ memory TCRbeta repertoires of a Belgian cohort whose cytomegalovirus serostatus was known.

A FACSAria II was used to sort memory CD4+ T cells, defined as single viable CD3+CD4+CD8-CD45RO+ cells. To determine CMV serostatus, a Roche Elecsys assay was used that detects serum IgG against CMV pp150, pp28, p38 and p52. After the samples were thawed, total CD4+ T cells were enriched through positive selection using CD4 magnetic microbeads. The samples came from a different study that was designed specifically to examine the CD4+ T cell memory repertoire. Peripheral blood mononuclear cells were isolated and cryopreserved according to standard operating procedures, and serum was stored at -80 degrees C. CD3-PerCP (BW264/56), CD4-APC (RPA-T4), CD45RO-PE (UCHT1) and CD8-Pacific Orange (3B5) antibodies were used for staining, and non-viable cells were excluded with Sytox blue. Overall study results and their limits: On the Belgian cohort, the classifier built on the original framework reached a median bootstrapped AUC of almost 0.96, with a 95% CI of 0.76-1.00. Only CD4+CD45RO+ memory cells were sequenced, unlike the original study, which covered naive and memory CD4+ and CD8+ populations. For predicting CMV serostatus, the median bootstrapped AUC was approximately 0.95 using the original framework and almost 0.93 using a US-trained random forest. Among the 164 previously reported CMV-associated TCRbeta sequences, approximately 67 showed up in the CD4+ memory repertoires, with each one found in between one and five individuals. Results were interpreted as suggesting that the CMV-associated TCR signature is largely present in the CD4+ memory repertoire.

Trimming removed 6 bases from V and 4 bases from J; the gene matches leave 5 bases unexplained. Spanning cysteine to phenylalanine, the CDR3 consists of 14 amino acids. Only the CDR3 portion is preserved as DNA: 42 bases, with reading frame beginning at the first base. CDR1 and CDR2, per the germline V gene, are ENHRY and SYGVKD. The sequence was obtained from an adult in good health and CMV-seronegative. Some clones in this sample may be carry-over from other donors' samples. The V and J genes are TRBV10-3 and TRBJ1-1, and 10 junction bases match TRBD1. The sequenced sample was memory CD4+ T cells from blood. In nucleotide form, the sequence is TGTGCCATCAGGGCGGACAGGGGGAGCACTGAAGCTTTCTTT. This codes for CAIRADRGSTEAFF.